This T cell receptor beta chain was profiled in a study of human T cells and chemical hapten exposure. For the study at large: 2% DPC applied to an approximately 2 cm by approximately 2 cm arm area sensitized donors. The scalp of each patient received a weekly diphenylcyclopropenone dose for the full approximately 24-week study.

Individual cDNA molecules had unique molecular identifiers attached to them by the library. TCRdb re-derived calls from the RACE reads in MiXCR, one entry per CDR3 protein. The sample contains 350,000 or so distinct CDR3 sequences, 6% to 8.5% of which appear only once. This clonotype has ten or more counts. Its antigen is unknown. Study-wide findings and caveats: Because all patients had alopecia, their immune responses might differ from healthy ones.

Time point denoted: patch test 1, 2 weeks after DPC sensitization. The treatment is: therapeutic diphenylcyclopropenone sensitization with weekly scalp DPC. This receptor was identified in a woman under 30 with alopecia areata. Some clones in this sample may be carry-over from other donors' samples. This material consisted of whole blood, taken in connection with sensitization to the hapten diphenylcyclopropenone (DPC).

The DNA for the CDR3 is TGTGCCAGCCCAGCGGACAGGGCTTACGAGCAGTACTTC. Its protein is CASPADRAYEQYF. V gene TRBV28 combines with J gene TRBJ2-7, with 8 bases matching TRBD1. This CDR3 region has 13 residues. From germline, CDR1 is MDHEN and CDR2 SYDVKM. V was pared by 8 bases and J by 4 bases, with 7 bases of the junction left unmatched.